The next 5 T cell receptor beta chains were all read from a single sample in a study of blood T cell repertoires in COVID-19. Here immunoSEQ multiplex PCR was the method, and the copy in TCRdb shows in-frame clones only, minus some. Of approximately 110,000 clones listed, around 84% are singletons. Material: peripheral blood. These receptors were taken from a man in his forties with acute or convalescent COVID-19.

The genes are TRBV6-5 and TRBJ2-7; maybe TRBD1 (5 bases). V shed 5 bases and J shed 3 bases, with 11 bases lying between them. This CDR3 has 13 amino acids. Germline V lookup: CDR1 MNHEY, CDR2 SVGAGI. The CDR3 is CASSRQTLYEQYF. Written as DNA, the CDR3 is TGTGCCAGCAGTCGACAGACCCTCTACGAGCAGTACTTC.

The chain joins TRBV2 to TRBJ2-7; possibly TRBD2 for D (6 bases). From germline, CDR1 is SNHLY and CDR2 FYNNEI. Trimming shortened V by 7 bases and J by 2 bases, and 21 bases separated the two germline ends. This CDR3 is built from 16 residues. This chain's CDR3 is CASTQRRASVTYEQYF. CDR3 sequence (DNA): TGTGCCAGCACCCAAAGGCGGGCTAGCGTGACCTACGAGCAGTACTTC.

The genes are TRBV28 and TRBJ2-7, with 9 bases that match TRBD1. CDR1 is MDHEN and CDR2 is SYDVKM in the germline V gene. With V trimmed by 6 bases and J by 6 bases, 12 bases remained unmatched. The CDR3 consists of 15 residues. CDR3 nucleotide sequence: TGTGCCAGCAGACGATCCGGGACAGGGATGGGCGAGCAGTACTTC. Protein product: CASRRSGTGMGEQYF. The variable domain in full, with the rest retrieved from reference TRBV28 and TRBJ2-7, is DVKVTQSSRYLVKRTGEKVFLECVQDMDHENMFWYRQDPGLGLRLIYFSYDVKMKEKGDIPEGYSVSREKKERFSLILESASTNQTSMYLCASRRSGTGMGEQYFGPGTRLTVT.

DNA of the CDR3: TGTGCCAGTAGTATGACTGCAGCTAACTATGGCTACACCTTC. The encoded protein is CASSMTAANYGYTF. The V call is TRBV19, the J call TRBJ1-2; D is ambiguous. CDR3 size: 14 residues. The germline gives CDR1 LNHDA, CDR2 SQIVND (reference sequence). V gave up 3 bases and J gave up 0 bases, with 8 bases separating them.

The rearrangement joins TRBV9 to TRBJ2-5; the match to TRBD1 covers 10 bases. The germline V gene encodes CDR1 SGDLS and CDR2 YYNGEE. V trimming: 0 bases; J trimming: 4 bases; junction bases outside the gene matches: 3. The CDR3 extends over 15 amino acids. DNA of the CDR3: TGTGCCAGCAGCGTAGGAGGGGACAGGGGAGAGACCCAGTACTTC. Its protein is CASSVGGDRGETQYF.